The text below deals with one TCR beta chain. Its antigen is not identified. This sample was included in a study of T-cell memory formation after mild COVID-19. TCRdb itself ran the 5' RACE reads through MiXCR, one entry per CDR3 protein. The sample lists about 560,000 distinct CDR3 sequences; under 20% were seen once. Study-wide points: Clones that contracted from day 15 to 85 were balanced CD4/CD8, while later expanders leaned CD4+.

The V and J ends lost 8 bases and 1 base respectively, with 14 bases between them. This CDR3 spans 14 amino acids. Germline-derived CDR1 and CDR2 are MNHEY and SVGAGI. This sequence originates from an adult woman who had mild COVID-19 (a few samples of this study predate the infection). Cell type and time point are not known. This chain links TRBV6-5 with TRBJ1-1; D uncertain. Material: PBMCs or a T cell subset sorted from them (not recorded which). The CDR3 DNA reads as TGTGCCAGCTGGGTAGGGCGGCGGAACACTGAAGCTTTCTTT. Translation gives CASWVGRRNTEAFF.